This TCR beta chain originates from a study of T cell responses to AZD1222 COVID-19 vaccine. Broader study findings: The peak T cell response came first, and repertoires were sampled only after it.

Regarding this clone: Its cognate antigen is unknown.

This CDR3 contains 16 residues. CDR1 LNHDA and CDR2 SQIVND come from the germline V gene (reference sequence). The J segment lost 7 bases and the V segment lost 5 bases, leaving 12 bases of the junction unmatched. Using immunoSEQ multiplex PCR, the repertoire was profiled, and TCRdb retains in-frame clones only, with some absent. Of fewer than 100,000 clones listed, approximately 88% were seen once; the top ten hold roughly 12%. This material consisted of peripheral blood, taken 28 days after the second AZD1222 dose. The TCR sequence derives from an adult who received the AZD1222 COVID-19 vaccine. The gene calls are TRBV19 and TRBJ1-5; 9 bases are shared with TRBD1. CDR3 sequence reads: CASSHSGTGFRQPQHF. CDR3 in DNA: TGTGCCAGTAGTCACTCGGGGACAGGGTTTCGGCAGCCCCAGCATTTT.